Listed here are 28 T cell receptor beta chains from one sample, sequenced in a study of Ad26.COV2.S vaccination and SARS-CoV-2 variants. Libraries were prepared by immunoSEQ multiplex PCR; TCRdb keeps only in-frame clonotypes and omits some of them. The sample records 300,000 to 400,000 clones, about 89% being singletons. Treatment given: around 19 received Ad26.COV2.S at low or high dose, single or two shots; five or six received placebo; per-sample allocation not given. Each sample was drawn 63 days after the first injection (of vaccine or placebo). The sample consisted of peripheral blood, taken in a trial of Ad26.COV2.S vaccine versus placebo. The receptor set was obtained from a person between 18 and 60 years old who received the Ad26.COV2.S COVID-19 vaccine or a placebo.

CDR3 bases: TGTGCCAGCAGTTTATCAGGGGGCCAGAACACTGAAGCTTTCTTT. Translation gives CASSLSGGQNTEAFF. The chain is built from TRBV27 and TRBJ1-1, with 7 nucleotides matching TRBD1. From germline, CDR1 is MNHEY and CDR2 SMNVEV (reference sequence). V lost 0 bases, J lost 1 base, and 2 bases stayed unmatched. The CDR3 is made up of 15 amino acids.

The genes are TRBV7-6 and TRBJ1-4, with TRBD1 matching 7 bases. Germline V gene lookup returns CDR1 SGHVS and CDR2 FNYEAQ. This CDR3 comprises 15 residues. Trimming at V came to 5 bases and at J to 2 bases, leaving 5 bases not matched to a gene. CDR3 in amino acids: CASSPRGYTNEKLFF. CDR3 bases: TGTGCCAGCAGCCCCAGGGGGTATACTAATGAAAAACTGTTTTTT.

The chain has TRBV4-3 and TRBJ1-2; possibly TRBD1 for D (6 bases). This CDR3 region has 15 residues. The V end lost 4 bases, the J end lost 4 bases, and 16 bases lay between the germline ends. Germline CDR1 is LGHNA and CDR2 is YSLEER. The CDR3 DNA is TGCGCCAGCAGCCCGCAGTCGGGGGCGGGCTATGGCTACACCTTC. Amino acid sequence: CASSPQSGAGYGYTF.

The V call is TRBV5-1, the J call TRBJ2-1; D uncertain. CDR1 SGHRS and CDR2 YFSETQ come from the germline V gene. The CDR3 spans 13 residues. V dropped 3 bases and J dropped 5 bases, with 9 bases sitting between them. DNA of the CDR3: TGCGCCAGCAGCTCCTCTATCCACAATGAGCAGTTCTTC. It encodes CASSSSIHNEQFF.

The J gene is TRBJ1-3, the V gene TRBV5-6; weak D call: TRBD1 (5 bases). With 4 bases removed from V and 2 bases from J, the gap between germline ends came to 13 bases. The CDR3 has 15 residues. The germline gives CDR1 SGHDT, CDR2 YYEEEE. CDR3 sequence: CASSPGLIAGNTIYF. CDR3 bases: TGTGCCAGCAGCCCGGGACTTATAGCTGGAAACACCATATATTTT.

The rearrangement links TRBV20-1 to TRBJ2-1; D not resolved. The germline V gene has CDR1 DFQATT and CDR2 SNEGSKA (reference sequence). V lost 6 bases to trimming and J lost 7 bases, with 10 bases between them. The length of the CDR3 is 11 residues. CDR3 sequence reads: CSADQRNEQFF. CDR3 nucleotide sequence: TGCAGTGCGGATCAGAGAAATGAGCAGTTCTTC.

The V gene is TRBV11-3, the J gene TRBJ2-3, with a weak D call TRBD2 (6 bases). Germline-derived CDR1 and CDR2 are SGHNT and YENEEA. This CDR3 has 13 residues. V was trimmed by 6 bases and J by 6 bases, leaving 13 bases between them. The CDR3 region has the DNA TGTGCCAGCAGTCAAGGCGGGGCGGATACGCAGTATTTT. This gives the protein CASSQGGADTQYF. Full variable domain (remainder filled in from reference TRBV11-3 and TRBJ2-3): EAGVVQSPRYKIIEKKQPVAFWCNPISGHNTLYWYLQNLGQGPELLIRYENEEAVDDSQLPKDRFSAERLKGVDSTLKIQPAELGDSAVYLCASSQGGADTQYFGPGTRLTVL.

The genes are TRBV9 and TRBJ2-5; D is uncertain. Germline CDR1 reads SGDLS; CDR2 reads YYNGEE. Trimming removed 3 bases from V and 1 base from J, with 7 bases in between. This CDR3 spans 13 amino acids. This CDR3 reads CASSGRPQETQYF. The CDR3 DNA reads TGTGCCAGCAGCGGACGGCCCCAAGAGACCCAGTACTTC. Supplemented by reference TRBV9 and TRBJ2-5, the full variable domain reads DSGVTQTPKHLITATGQRVTLRCSPRSGDLSVYWYQQSLDQGLQFLIQYYNGEERAKGNILERFSAQQFPDLHSELNLSSLELGDSALYFCASSGRPQETQYFGPGTRLLVL.

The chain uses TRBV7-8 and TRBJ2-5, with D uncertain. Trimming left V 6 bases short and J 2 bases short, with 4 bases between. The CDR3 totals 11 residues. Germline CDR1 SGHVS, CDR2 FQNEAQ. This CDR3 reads CASRLQETQYF. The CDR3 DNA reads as TGTGCCAGCAGGTTACAAGAGACCCAGTACTTC. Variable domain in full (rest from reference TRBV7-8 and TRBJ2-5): GAGVSQSPRYKVAKRGQDVALRCDPISGHVSLFWYQQALGQGPEFLTYFQNEAQLDKSGLPSDRFFAERPEGSVSTLKIQRTQQEDSAVYLCASRLQETQYFGPGTRLLVL.

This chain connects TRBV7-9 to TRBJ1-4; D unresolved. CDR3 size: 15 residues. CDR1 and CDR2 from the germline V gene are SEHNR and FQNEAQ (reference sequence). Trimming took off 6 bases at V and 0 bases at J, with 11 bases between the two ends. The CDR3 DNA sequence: TGTGCCAGCAGTCCATCCAGTGCAACTAATGAAAAACTGTTTTTT. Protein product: CASSPSSATNEKLFF.

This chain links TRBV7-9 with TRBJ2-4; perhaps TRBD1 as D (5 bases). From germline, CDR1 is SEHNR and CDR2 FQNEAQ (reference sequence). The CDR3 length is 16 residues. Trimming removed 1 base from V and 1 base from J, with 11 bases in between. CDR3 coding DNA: TGTGCCAGCAGCTTAGACGAAGGGGCGGCCAAAAACATTCAGTACTTC. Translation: CASSLDEGAAKNIQYF.

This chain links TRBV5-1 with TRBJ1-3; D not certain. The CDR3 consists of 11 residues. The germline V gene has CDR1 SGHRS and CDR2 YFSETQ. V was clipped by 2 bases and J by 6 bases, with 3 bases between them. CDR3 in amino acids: CASSFENTIYF. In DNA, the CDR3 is TGCGCCAGCAGCTTCGAAAACACCATATATTTT. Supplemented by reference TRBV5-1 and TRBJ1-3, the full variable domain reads KAGVTQTPRYLIKTRGQQVTLSCSPISGHRSVSWYQQTPGQGLQFLFEYFSETQRNKGNFPGRFSGRQFSNSRSEMNVSTLELGDSALYLCASSFENTIYFGEGSWLTVV.

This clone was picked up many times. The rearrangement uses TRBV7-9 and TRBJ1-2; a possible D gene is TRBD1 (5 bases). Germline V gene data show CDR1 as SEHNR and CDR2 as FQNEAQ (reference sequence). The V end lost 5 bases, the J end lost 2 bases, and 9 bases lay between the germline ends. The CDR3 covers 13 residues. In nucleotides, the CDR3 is TGTGCCAGCAGCCCCGGGGCGAACTATGGCTACACCTTC. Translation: CASSPGANYGYTF.

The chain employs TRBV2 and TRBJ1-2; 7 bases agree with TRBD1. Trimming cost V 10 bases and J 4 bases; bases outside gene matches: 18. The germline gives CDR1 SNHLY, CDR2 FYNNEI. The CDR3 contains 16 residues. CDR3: CATKEGAGGSFYGYTF. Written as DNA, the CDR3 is TGTGCCACCAAGGAGGGGGCGGGGGGATCATTCTATGGCTACACCTTC.

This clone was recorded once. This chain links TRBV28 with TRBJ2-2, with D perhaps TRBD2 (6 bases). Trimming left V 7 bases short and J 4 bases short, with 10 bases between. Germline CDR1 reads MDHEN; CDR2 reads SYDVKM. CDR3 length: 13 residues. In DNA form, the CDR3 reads TGTGCCAGCACGGGGGAGCCCACCGGGGAGCTGTTTTTT. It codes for CASTGEPTGELFF.

For the CDR3, the DNA is TGCGCCAGCAGCTTGAGAGGGGAAGAGGTTAACTATGGCTACACCTTC. Translating it yields CASSLRGEEVNYGYTF. The gene calls are TRBV5-1 and TRBJ1-2; a possible D gene is TRBD1 (5 bases). The CDR3 contains 16 residues. With 1 base removed from V and 1 base from J, the gap between germline ends came to 14 bases. Germline CDR1 reads SGHRS; CDR2 reads YFSETQ. The whole variable domain, remainder taken from reference TRBV5-1 and TRBJ1-2, is KAGVTQTPRYLIKTRGQQVTLSCSPISGHRSVSWYQQTPGQGLQFLFEYFSETQRNKGNFPGRFSGRQFSNSRSEMNVSTLELGDSALYLCASSLRGEEVNYGYTFGSGTRLTVV.

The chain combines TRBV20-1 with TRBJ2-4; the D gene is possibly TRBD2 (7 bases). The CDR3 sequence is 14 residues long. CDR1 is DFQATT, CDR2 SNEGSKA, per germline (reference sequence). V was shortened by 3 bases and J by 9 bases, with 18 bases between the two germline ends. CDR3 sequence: CSASPPGGLGIQYF. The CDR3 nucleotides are TGCAGTGCTAGTCCCCCCGGGGGGCTGGGCATTCAGTACTTC.

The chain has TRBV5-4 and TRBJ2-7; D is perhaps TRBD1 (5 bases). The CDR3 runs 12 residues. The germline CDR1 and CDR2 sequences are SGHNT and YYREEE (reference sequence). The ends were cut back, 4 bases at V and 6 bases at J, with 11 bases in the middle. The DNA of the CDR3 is TGTGCCAGCAGCCCTGGGGCCTCCGAGCAGTACTTC. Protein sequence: CASSPGASEQYF.

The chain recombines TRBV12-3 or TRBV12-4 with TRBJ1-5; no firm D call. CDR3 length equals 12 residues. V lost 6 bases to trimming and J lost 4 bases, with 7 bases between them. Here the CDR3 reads CASSQSNQPQHF. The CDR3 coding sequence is TGTGCCAGCAGCCAATCGAATCAGCCCCAGCATTTT.

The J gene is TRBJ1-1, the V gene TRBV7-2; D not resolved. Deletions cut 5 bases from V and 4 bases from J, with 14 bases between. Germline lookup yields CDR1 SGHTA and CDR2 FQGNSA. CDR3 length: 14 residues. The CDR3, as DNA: TGTGCCAGCAGCAAAAGCCCGGGAGTCACTGAAGCTTTCTTT. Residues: CASSKSPGVTEAFF.

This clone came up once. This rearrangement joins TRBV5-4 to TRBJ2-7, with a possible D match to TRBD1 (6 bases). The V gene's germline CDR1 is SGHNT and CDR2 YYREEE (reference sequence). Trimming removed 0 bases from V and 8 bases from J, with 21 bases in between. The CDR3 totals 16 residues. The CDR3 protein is CASSLVPQRTVGQQYF. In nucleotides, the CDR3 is TGTGCCAGCAGCTTGGTGCCTCAGCGGACAGTCGGGCAGCAGTACTTC.

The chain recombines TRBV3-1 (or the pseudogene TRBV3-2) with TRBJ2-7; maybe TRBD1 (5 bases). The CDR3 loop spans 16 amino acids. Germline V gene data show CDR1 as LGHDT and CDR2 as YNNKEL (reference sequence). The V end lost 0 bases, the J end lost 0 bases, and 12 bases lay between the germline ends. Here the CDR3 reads CASSQDLGPNSYEQYF. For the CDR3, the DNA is TGTGCCAGCAGCCAAGATTTGGGGCCAAACTCCTACGAGCAGTACTTC.

The CDR3 sequence: CASRRGQIFQETQYF. The CDR3 DNA sequence: TGTGCCAGCAGACGTGGACAGATATTCCAAGAGACCCAGTACTTC. The rearrangement links TRBV28 to TRBJ2-5, with a weak D call TRBD1 (6 bases). The V end was cut by 6 bases, the J end by 1 base, with 15 bases between. Germline V CDR1 and CDR2: MDHEN, SYDVKM. This CDR3 is built from 15 residues.

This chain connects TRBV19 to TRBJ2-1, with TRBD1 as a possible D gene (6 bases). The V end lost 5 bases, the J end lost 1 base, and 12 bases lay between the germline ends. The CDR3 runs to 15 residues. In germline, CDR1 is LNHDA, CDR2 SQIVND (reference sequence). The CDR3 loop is CASSLTGNSYNEQFF. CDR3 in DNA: TGTGCCAGTAGTCTTACAGGGAATTCCTACAATGAGCAGTTCTTC.

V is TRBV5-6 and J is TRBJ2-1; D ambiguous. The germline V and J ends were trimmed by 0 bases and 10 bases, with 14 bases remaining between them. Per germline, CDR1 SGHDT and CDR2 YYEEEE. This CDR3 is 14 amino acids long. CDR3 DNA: TGTGCCAGCAGCTTGGGTGCTAGTTTGCACGAGCAGTTCTTC. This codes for CASSLGASLHEQFF.

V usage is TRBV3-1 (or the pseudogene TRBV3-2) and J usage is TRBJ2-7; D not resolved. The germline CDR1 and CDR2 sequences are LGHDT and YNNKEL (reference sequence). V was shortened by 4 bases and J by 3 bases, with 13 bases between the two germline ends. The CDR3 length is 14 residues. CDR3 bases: TGTGCCAGCAGCCCCGAACAAGGGCACTACGAGCAGTACTTC. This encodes CASSPEQGHYEQYF.

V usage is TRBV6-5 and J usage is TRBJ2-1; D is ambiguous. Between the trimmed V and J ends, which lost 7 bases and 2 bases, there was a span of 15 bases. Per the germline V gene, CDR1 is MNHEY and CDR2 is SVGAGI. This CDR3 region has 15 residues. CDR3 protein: CASTLSRNAYNEQFF. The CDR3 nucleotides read TGTGCCAGCACGTTATCTCGGAACGCCTACAATGAGCAGTTCTTC.

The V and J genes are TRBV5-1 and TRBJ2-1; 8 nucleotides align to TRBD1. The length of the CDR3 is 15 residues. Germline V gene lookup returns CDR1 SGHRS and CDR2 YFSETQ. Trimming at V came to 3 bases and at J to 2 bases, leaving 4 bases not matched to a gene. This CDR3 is CASSYEDRAYNEQFF. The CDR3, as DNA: TGCGCCAGCAGCTACGAGGACAGGGCCTACAATGAGCAGTTCTTC.